Below, 14 T cell receptor beta chains from the same sample are listed, as sequenced in a study of blood T cell repertoires in COVID-19. Here immunoSEQ multiplex PCR was the method, and the copy in TCRdb shows in-frame clones only, minus some. The sample has about 15,000 clones, around 88% seen once. Sequencing input: peripheral blood. The source is a human donor in a cohort sampled during active COVID-19.

The V call is TRBV5-1, the J call TRBJ2-7; TRBD1 is a possible D gene (6 bases). V lost 2 bases to trimming and J lost 3 bases, with 15 bases between them. Germline CDR1 reads SGHRS; CDR2 reads YFSETQ. This CDR3 has 15 residues. CDR3 protein: CASSLGIQGFYEQYF. In DNA, the CDR3 is TGCGCCAGCAGCTTAGGGATACAGGGCTTCTACGAGCAGTACTTC.

J is TRBJ1-2 and V is TRBV6-5, with 10 bases fitting TRBD1. Germline V gives CDR1 MNHEY, CDR2 SVGAGI. Trimming cost V 6 bases and J 4 bases; bases outside gene matches: 5. The CDR3 sequence is 14 residues long. Written as DNA, the CDR3 is TGTGCCAGCAGAGAGACAGGGGGCAGCTATGGCTACACCTTC. As protein: CASRETGGSYGYTF.

The count of this clone is one. This rearrangement joins TRBV5-1 to TRBJ2-5; unclear D gene. With 5 bases removed from V and 2 bases from J, the gap between germline ends came to 7 bases. Germline-derived CDR1 and CDR2 are SGHRS and YFSETQ. This CDR3 contains 12 residues. DNA of the CDR3: TGCGCCAGCAGGGCGGATCAAGAGACCCAGTACTTC. Amino acid sequence: CASRADQETQYF.

The chain joins TRBV6-5 to TRBJ1-2; 7 nucleotides match TRBD1. The ends lost 7 bases at V and 8 bases at J; junction bases unmatched: 13. The length of the CDR3 is 14 residues. The germline CDR1 and CDR2 sequences are MNHEY and SVGAGI. The DNA for the CDR3 is TGTGCCAGCAAACCAGATCTACAGGGGTTGGGCTACACCTTC. It specifies CASKPDLQGLGYTF.

The J gene is TRBJ1-5, the V gene TRBV7-9, with a weak D call TRBD1 (5 bases). Germline V gives CDR1 SEHNR, CDR2 FQNEAQ (reference sequence). V lost 2 bases, J lost 7 bases, and 9 bases lay in between. This CDR3 spans 13 amino acids. Written as DNA, the CDR3 is TGTGCCAGCAGCTTACAGGGAGGCCAGCCCCAGCATTTT. Protein: CASSLQGGQPQHF.

The chain combines TRBV19 with TRBJ2-4; 12 nucleotides align to TRBD2. The CDR3 contains 16 residues. In germline, CDR1 is LNHDA, CDR2 SQIVND (reference sequence). V was pared by 5 bases and J by 7 bases, with 9 bases of the junction left unmatched. Here the CDR3 DNA reads TGTGCCAGTAGTGAAATCTCTAGCGGGAGGGCCAACATTCAGTACTTC. Amino acids: CASSEISSGRANIQYF.

This chain connects TRBV28 to TRBJ1-4; D may be TRBD1 (5 bases). The CDR3 is 15 residues long. CDR1 and CDR2 (germline): MDHEN, SYDVKM. The V and J ends lost 2 bases and 7 bases respectively, with 14 bases between them. CDR3 DNA: TGTGCCAGCAGTTTAGCGGGGGGTGCGTTTGAAAAACTGTTTTTT. This translates into CASSLAGGAFEKLFF.

This clone has only one observation. The chain couples TRBV28 to TRBJ2-7; no clear D. V shed 4 bases and J shed 5 bases, with 15 bases lying between them. From germline, CDR1 is MDHEN and CDR2 SYDVKM. The CDR3 spans 14 residues. CDR3 protein: CASSSVPVFHEQYF. CDR3 DNA: TGTGCCAGCAGTTCTGTCCCTGTTTTTCACGAGCAGTACTTC.

The rearrangement joins TRBV19 to TRBJ2-3; no reliable D call. This CDR3 contains 14 residues. Germline CDR1 and CDR2: LNHDA and SQIVND (reference sequence). V lost 3 bases and J 3 bases, leaving 10 bases between the germline ends. CDR3 sequence: CASSMELWTDTQYF. In DNA form, the CDR3 reads TGTGCCAGTAGTATGGAGCTCTGGACAGATACGCAGTATTTT.

The V gene is TRBV7-9, the J gene TRBJ2-7, with TRBD2 identical over 14 bases. CDR1 is SEHNR, CDR2 FQNEAQ, per germline (reference sequence). The CDR3 spans 18 residues. V dropped 4 bases and J dropped 1; count of bases not matched to a gene: 9. CDR3 residues: CASSSVTSGRATSYEQYF. The CDR3 nucleotides are TGTGCCAGCAGCTCTGTGACTAGCGGGAGGGCTACATCCTACGAGCAGTACTTC.

This clone was observed a handful of times. The chain employs TRBV5-1 and TRBJ2-7, with 9 bases lining up with TRBD1. From germline, CDR1 is SGHRS and CDR2 YFSETQ. The V gene end was trimmed by 3 bases and the J gene end by 6 bases; junction bases not matched to a gene: 7. This CDR3 is built from 14 residues. As DNA, the CDR3 is TGCGCCAGCAGCTGGGGACAGGGACTGACCGAGCAGTACTTC. Its protein product is CASSWGQGLTEQYF.

The chain employs TRBV19 and TRBJ2-1; possibly TRBD2 for D (7 bases). CDR1 LNHDA and CDR2 SQIVND come from the germline V gene (reference sequence). V was clipped by 6 bases and J by 9 bases, with 15 bases between them. The CDR3 totals 13 residues. This CDR3 is CASRTTGGGEQFF. CDR3 bases: TGTGCCAGTAGAACCACGGGGGGCGGTGAGCAGTTCTTC.

The chain links TRBV9 to TRBJ1-5; the D gene is possibly TRBD1 (5 bases). The germline gives CDR1 SGDLS, CDR2 YYNGEE. This CDR3 spans 14 amino acids. V gave up 0 bases and J gave up 5 bases, with 9 bases separating them. CDR3 sequence (DNA): TGTGCCAGCAGCGTAGGGGGCGGTTATCAGCCCCAGCATTTT. Translated: CASSVGGGYQPQHF.

J is TRBJ1-5 and V is TRBV18; no reliable D call. Trimming took off 2 bases at V and 5 bases at J, with 10 bases between the two ends. CDR1 KGHSH and CDR2 LQKENI come from the germline V gene. This CDR3 contains 14 residues. The CDR3 loop is CASSPSGRYQPQHF. The CDR3 bases are TGTGCCAGCTCACCAAGCGGAAGATATCAGCCCCAGCATTTT.